Below are 24 T cell receptor beta chains sequenced from a single sample in a study of cytomegalovirus exposure and HLA in healthy donors. The PCR used 60 Vbeta and 13 Jbeta primers. Method: immunoSEQ multiplex PCR; TCRdb's copy keeps in-frame clones and lacks some. Its table lists some 130,000 clones. Input material: PBMCs. These receptors were taken from a woman aged 55-75 years in good health and CMV-seronegative.

The gene calls are TRBV19 and TRBJ2-7; 8 bases align to TRBD2. The CDR3 has 14 residues. Germline CDR1 and CDR2: LNHDA and SQIVND (reference sequence). The junction had 3 bases not matched to a gene; V was cut back by 5 bases and J by 0 bases. DNA for the CDR3: TGTGCCAGTAGTTGGAGCGGGGGCTCCTACGAGCAGTACTTC. It is translated as CASSWSGGSYEQYF.

This sequence joins TRBV7-8 and TRBJ2-5, with D maybe TRBD2 (6 bases). Trimming pared 5 bases from V and 4 bases from J, leaving 14 bases between. The CDR3 is 14 amino acids. CDR1 and CDR2 from the germline V gene are SGHVS and FQNEAQ. The CDR3 here is CASSQDRGTETQYF. CDR3 nucleotides: TGTGCCAGCAGCCAGGATCGGGGGACAGAGACCCAGTACTTC.

CDR3 loop: CASSESSTSGTYNEQFF. CDR3 nucleotides: TGTGCCAGCAGTGAGAGCTCAACTAGCGGGACCTACAATGAGCAGTTCTTC. This chain connects TRBV6-4 to TRBJ2-1, with 10 bases identical to TRBD2. Germline CDR1 MRHNA, CDR2 SNTAGT. Trimming at V came to 3 bases and at J to 2 bases, leaving 7 bases not matched to a gene. The CDR3 length is 17 residues.

The chain carries TRBV25-1 and TRBJ1-6; D is perhaps TRBD1 (6 bases). The V gene lost 1 base and the J gene lost 9 bases, with 16 bases spanning the gap. This CDR3 spans 16 amino acids. Germline V lookup: CDR1 MGHDK, CDR2 SYGVNS. The CDR3 DNA sequence: TGTGCCAGCAGTGAATCGAACAGGGCCTTGGGTTCACCCCTCCACTTT. This sequence encodes CASSESNRALGSPLHF.

This chain connects TRBV7-8 to TRBJ1-3; the D gene is possibly TRBD1 (5 bases). The CDR3 runs to 16 residues. V lost 5 bases to trimming and J lost 0 bases, with 14 bases between them. CDR1 SGHVS and CDR2 FQNEAQ come from the germline V gene. The DNA for the CDR3 is TGTGCCAGCAGCCAAGGGGTTGAGGCCTCTGGAAACACCATATATTTT. Amino acids: CASSQGVEASGNTIYF.

The V and J genes are TRBV6-6 and TRBJ2-7, with 9 positions matching TRBD2. After removal of 2 bases from V and 6 bases from J, the junction contained 11 bases not matched to a gene. The CDR3 spans 16 residues. CDR1 and CDR2 (germline): MNHNY, SVGAGI (reference sequence). The CDR3 reads CASSYRVGREGSEQYF. In DNA form, the CDR3 reads TGTGCCAGCAGTTACAGGGTCGGGCGGGAGGGCTCCGAGCAGTACTTC.

This rearrangement joins TRBV6-6 to TRBJ1-1, with unresolved D. Germline V gene lookup returns CDR1 MNHNY and CDR2 SVGAGI (reference sequence). V lost 6 bases, J lost 0 bases, and 5 bases lay in between. The CDR3 has 12 residues. The CDR3 is CASRRVNTEAFF. CDR3 nucleotides: TGTGCCAGCAGACGGGTGAACACTGAAGCTTTCTTT.

The chain employs TRBV6-5 and TRBJ2-7; 12 bases map to TRBD2. CDR3 length: 15 residues. V lost 6 bases, J lost 6 bases, and 9 bases stayed unmatched. Germline V gene lookup returns CDR1 MNHEY and CDR2 SVGAGI. The CDR3 loop reads CASRTTSGSLGEQYF. CDR3 sequence (DNA): TGTGCCAGCAGGACGACTAGCGGGAGTCTGGGCGAGCAGTACTTC.

This chain connects TRBV6-6 to TRBJ2-5; 8 bases are a match to TRBD1. Matching the DNA end better, TRBJ2-7 makes the J call doubtful. The germline V gene has CDR1 MNHNY and CDR2 SVGAGI (reference sequence). CDR3 length equals 15 residues. CDR3 nucleotide sequence: TGTGCCAGCAGTTCACCCGCAGGGGGCCCCTACGAGCAGTACTTC. This codes for CASSSPAGGPYEQYF.

This chain connects TRBV19 to TRBJ2-2; D gene unclear. Germline V gene data show CDR1 as LNHDA and CDR2 as SQIVND (reference sequence). This CDR3 is 14 amino acids long. V shed 7 bases and J shed 4 bases, with 13 bases lying between them. The CDR3: CASTNYPGTGELFF. The CDR3 nucleotides are TGTGCCAGTACGAACTACCCGGGCACCGGGGAGCTGTTTTTT.

The chain combines TRBV6-5 with TRBJ1-1; D gene unclear. V dropped 0 bases and J dropped 6 bases, with 11 bases sitting between them. This CDR3 contains 14 residues. From germline, CDR1 is MNHEY and CDR2 SVGAGI. Written as DNA, the CDR3 is TGTGCCAGCAGTTACTCTTTAGAAGCGTCTGAAGCTTTCTTT. This gives the protein CASSYSLEASEAFF.

J is TRBJ1-1 and V is TRBV19, with TRBD1 matching 8 bases. Trimming at V came to 6 bases and at J to 4 bases, leaving 7 bases not matched to a gene. The germline V gene has CDR1 LNHDA and CDR2 SQIVND (reference sequence). The CDR3 contains 14 residues. The CDR3 DNA reads TGTGCCAGTAGCCTAACAGGGGGGGGCACTGAAGCTTTCTTT. Amino acid sequence: CASSLTGGGTEAFF.

The chain is built from TRBV4-1 and TRBJ2-1; 9 positions agree with TRBD2. Trimming cost V 3 bases and J 0 bases; bases outside gene matches: 12. From germline, CDR1 is MGHRA and CDR2 YSYEKL. The CDR3 extends over 19 amino acids. The CDR3 DNA reads TGCGCCAGCAGCCACCTTCCGACTAGCGGATCAAGCTCCTACAATGAGCAGTTCTTC. Translated, it gives CASSHLPTSGSSSYNEQFF.

The DNA for the CDR3 is TGTGCCATCAGCCAAGGAGGGAGTGAGCAGTTCTTC. This gives the protein CAISQGGSEQFF. V usage is TRBV10-3 and J usage is TRBJ2-1; weak D call: TRBD2 (6 bases). V lost 6 bases, J lost 9 bases, and 12 bases lay in between. Germline CDR1 reads ENHRY; CDR2 reads SYGVKD. CDR3 length: 12 amino acids.

This chain uses TRBV5-3 with TRBJ2-7; 14 nucleotides align to TRBD2. TRBV5-3 falls under the ORF class, with uncertain function. V was clipped by 0 bases and J by 0 bases; unmatched bases: 8. This CDR3 comprises 19 residues. The CDR3 reads CARSLEERLAGGSSYEQYF. In DNA form, the CDR3 reads TGTGCCAGAAGCTTGGAGGAAAGACTAGCGGGGGGGAGCTCCTACGAGCAGTACTTC.

This chain links TRBV7-3 with TRBJ1-1, with D possibly matching TRBD1 (5 bases). The V gene lost 1 base and the J gene lost 1 base, with 7 bases spanning the gap. Germline-derived CDR1 and CDR2 are SGHTA and FQGTGA. The CDR3 spans 14 residues. The chain's CDR3 is CASSLRGTNTEAFF. The CDR3 nucleotides are TGTGCCAGCAGCTTAAGGGGCACGAACACTGAAGCTTTCTTT.

CDR3 region: CASINLRDRSLNEQYF. The CDR3 DNA sequence: TGTGCCAGCATTAACCTCCGGGACAGAAGCCTAAACGAGCAGTACTTC. V usage is TRBV6-6 and J usage is TRBJ2-7; 7 bases match TRBD1. V lost 7 bases to trimming and J lost 5 bases; unmatched junction nucleotides: 17. Germline V gives CDR1 MNHNY, CDR2 SVGAGI (reference sequence). CDR3 length: 16 amino acids.

V gene TRBV30 combines with J gene TRBJ1-2; D remains ambiguous. This CDR3 contains 13 residues. V was shortened by 3 bases and J by 8 bases, with 16 bases between the two germline ends. Germline V gene data show CDR1 as GTSNPN and CDR2 as SVGIG (reference sequence). CDR3 sequence reads: CAWRPGSRGGYTF. The CDR3 DNA follows: TGTGCCTGGAGACCCGGGTCCCGGGGAGGCTACACCTTC.

Here the CDR3 DNA reads TGTGCCAGCAGCTTAGGGTTAGCGGGCTACACAGATACGCAGTATTTT. Amino acid sequence: CASSLGLAGYTDTQYF. J is TRBJ2-3 and V is TRBV7-3; TRBD2 matches 7 bases. The CDR3 contains 16 residues. V lost 2 bases, J lost 2 bases, and 7 bases stayed unmatched. Germline CDR1 reads SGHTA; CDR2 reads FQGTGA.

The chain is built from TRBV19 and TRBJ1-2; 8 nucleotides agree with TRBD1. Trimming took 4 bases from V and 1 from J; bases not matched to a gene: 8. The germline V gene encodes CDR1 LNHDA and CDR2 SQIVND (reference sequence). CDR3 length: 16 amino acids. DNA for the CDR3: TGTGCCAGTAGTACCGACAGGGGAGGACTTAACTATGGCTACACCTTC. Its translation is CASSTDRGGLNYGYTF.

This sequence joins TRBV12-1 and TRBJ1-1; TRBD1, as called in the table, went unchecked against the DNA. TRBV12-1 corresponds to a pseudogene. The CDR3 is 17 amino acids. The CDR3 is CASSFEGTGPSNTEAFF. DNA for the CDR3: TGTGCCAGCAGCTTTGAGGGGACAGGGCCCTCCAACACTGAAGCTTTCTTT.

Concerning this clone itself: Different DNA sequences within this sample yield the same CDR3. The chain links TRBV6-6 to TRBJ1-5; D unresolved. Per germline, CDR1 MNHNY and CDR2 SVGAGI (reference sequence). CDR3 length: 12 amino acids. V was cut by 2 bases and J by 4 bases, with 3 bases left in between. The CDR3 spells CASSYLNQPQHF. Here the CDR3 DNA reads TGTGCCAGCAGTTACCTGAATCAGCCCCAGCATTTT.

V is TRBV6-5 and J is TRBJ1-3; tentative D call: TRBD1 (6 bases). This CDR3 spans 14 amino acids. V was cut by 1 base and J by 7 bases, with 11 bases left in between. Germline-derived CDR1 and CDR2 are MNHEY and SVGAGI. In nucleotides, the CDR3 is TGTGCCAGCAGTTACTGGGGACACCCTAACACCATATATTTT. Translation gives CASSYWGHPNTIYF.

The rearrangement links TRBV6-5 to TRBJ1-6; D is possibly TRBD1 (6 bases). The V end lost 0 bases, the J end lost 6 bases, and 12 bases lay between the germline ends. The germline CDR1 and CDR2 sequences are MNHEY and SVGAGI. The CDR3 totals 16 residues. This CDR3 reads CASSYSGGLRNSPLHF. In DNA, the CDR3 is TGTGCCAGCAGTTACTCGGGGGGGCTGCGTAATTCACCCCTCCACTTT.